This T cell receptor (beta chain) was recorded in a study of blood T cell repertoires in COVID-19. CDR3 size: 15 residues. Trimming removed 0 bases at V and 3 bases at J, with 11 bases between. Germline-derived CDR1 and CDR2 are SEHNR and FQNEAQ (reference sequence). TCRdb's table, derived via immunoSEQ multiplex PCR, lists solely in-frame clones and lacks some. This sample has 200,000 to 300,000 clones, with 81% found just once. The clonotype comes from a woman of 80 years or more with acute or convalescent COVID-19. The material sequenced was peripheral blood. The gene calls are TRBV7-9 and TRBJ2-5; no reliable D call. The CDR3 protein is CASSLAQSEKETQYF. CDR3 nucleotide sequence: TGTGCCAGCAGCTTAGCGCAGTCAGAAAAAGAGACCCAGTACTTC.